The sample holds many counts of the clone carrying this T cell receptor (beta chain). TRAV- and TRBV-specific primers were used for first-strand cDNA, which covered alpha and beta chains. TCRs were put through roughly 20 PCR cycles of amplification with Phusion. A constant-region primer and the V-primer adapter served as the primer pair. TCRdb used MiXCR to reprocess the reads, holding one entry per CDR3 protein. The table lists tens of thousands of distinct CDR3 sequences, around 27% of them singletons. The data derive from a study of low-dose radiotherapy and immunotherapy resistance in tumors. Time point reported: before trial treatment. All eligible patients presented with advanced solid tumors that contained no tumor-infiltrating lymphocytes. The V gene end was trimmed by 6 bases and the J gene end by 4 bases; junction bases not matched to a gene: 1. CDR1 is SQVTM, CDR2 ANQGSEA, per germline. This CDR3 region has 12 residues.

The receptor was isolated from a male donor with rectosigmoid adenocarcinoma. The J gene is TRBJ1-1, the V gene TRBV29-1; TRBD1 matches at 11 bases. The source material was PBMCs, sampled before treatment. The CDR3 nucleotides are TGCAGCGTGGGACAGGGGGGCACTGAAGCTTTCTTT. This gives the protein CSVGQGGTEAFF.